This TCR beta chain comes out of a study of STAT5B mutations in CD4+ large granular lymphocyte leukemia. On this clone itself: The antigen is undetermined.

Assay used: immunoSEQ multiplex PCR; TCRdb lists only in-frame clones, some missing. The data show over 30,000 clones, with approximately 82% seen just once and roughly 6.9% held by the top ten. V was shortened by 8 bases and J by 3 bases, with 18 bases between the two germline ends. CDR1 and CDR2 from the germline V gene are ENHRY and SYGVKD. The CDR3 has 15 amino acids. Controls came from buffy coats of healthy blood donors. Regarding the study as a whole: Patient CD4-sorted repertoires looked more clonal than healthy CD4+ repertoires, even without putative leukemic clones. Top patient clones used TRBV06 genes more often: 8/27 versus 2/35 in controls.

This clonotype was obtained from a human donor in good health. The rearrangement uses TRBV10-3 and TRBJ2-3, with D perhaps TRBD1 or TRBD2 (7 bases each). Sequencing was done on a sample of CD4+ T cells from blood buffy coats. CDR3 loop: CAIGRGLRGTDTQYF. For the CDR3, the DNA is TGTGCCATCGGGAGGGGGCTCAGGGGGACAGATACGCAGTATTTT.